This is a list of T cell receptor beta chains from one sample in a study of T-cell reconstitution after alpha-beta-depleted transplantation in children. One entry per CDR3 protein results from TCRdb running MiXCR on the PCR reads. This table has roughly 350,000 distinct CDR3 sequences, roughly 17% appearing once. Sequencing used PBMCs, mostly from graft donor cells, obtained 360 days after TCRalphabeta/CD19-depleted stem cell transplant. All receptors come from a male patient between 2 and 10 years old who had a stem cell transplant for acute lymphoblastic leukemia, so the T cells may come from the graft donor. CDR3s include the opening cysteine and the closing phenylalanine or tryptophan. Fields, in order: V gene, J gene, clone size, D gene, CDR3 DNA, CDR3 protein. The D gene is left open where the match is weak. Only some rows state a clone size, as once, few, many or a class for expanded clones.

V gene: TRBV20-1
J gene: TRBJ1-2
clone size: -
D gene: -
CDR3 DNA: TGCAGTGCTGGGAGATCCTATGGCTACACCTTC
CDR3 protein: CSAGRSYGYTF

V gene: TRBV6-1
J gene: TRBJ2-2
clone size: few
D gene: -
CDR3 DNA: TGTGCCAGCAGTCAAGTGACAGGCCTGGGGACCGGGGAGCTGTTTTTT
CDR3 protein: CASSQVTGLGTGELFF

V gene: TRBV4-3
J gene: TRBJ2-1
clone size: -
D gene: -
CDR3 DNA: TGCGCCAGCAGCCAAGCCGAGCGGACAATAAATGAGCAGTTCTTC
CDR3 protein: CASSQAERTINEQFF

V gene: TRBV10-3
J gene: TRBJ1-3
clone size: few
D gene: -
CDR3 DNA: TGTGCCATCAGTGCGACAGCCGGAAACACCATATATTTT
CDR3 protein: CAISATAGNTIYF

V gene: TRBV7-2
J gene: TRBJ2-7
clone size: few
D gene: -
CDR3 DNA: TGTGCCAGCAGCTTAGCCTCCGGGACCCCTTACGAGCAGTACTTC
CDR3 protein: CASSLASGTPYEQYF

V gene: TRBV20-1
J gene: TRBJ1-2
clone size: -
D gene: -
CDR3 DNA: TGCAGTGCTAGTAGGACAGCTGGCTACACCTTC
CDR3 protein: CSASRTAGYTF

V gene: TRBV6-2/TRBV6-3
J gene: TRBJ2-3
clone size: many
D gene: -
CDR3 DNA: TGTGCCAGCAGTTTCGACAGTACCACAGATACGCAGTATTTT
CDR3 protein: CASSFDSTTDTQYF

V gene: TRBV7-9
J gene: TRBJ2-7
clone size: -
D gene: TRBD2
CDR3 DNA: TGTGCCAGCAGCTTCCTACTAGCGGGAGGGTCCGAGCAGTACTTC
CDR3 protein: CASSFLLAGGSEQYF

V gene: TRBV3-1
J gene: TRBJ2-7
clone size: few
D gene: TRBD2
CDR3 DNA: TGTGCCAGCAGCCCCGGACTAGCGGTCGAGCAGTACTTC
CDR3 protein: CASSPGLAVEQYF

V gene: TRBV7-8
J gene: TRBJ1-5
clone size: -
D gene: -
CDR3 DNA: TGTGCCAGCAGCCCCCAGGCATGGCCCCAGCATTTT
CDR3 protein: CASSPQAWPQHF

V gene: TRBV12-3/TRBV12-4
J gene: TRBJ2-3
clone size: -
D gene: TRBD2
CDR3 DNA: TGTGCCAGCAGTTTATGGCTAGCGGGGACAGATACGCAGTATTTT
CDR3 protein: CASSLWLAGTDTQYF

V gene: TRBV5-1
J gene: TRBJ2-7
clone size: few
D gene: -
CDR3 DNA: TGCGCCAGCAGCTCTGGGCCCTTGTCGGGCCAACCCTTTACGGCGGGGGAGCAGTACTTC
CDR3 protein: CASSSGPLSGQPFTAGEQYF

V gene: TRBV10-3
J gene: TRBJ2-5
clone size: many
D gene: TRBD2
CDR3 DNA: TGTGCCATCAGTGAGCCCTGGTTAGGAGCGGGAGTAGAGACCCAGTACTTC
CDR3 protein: CAISEPWLGAGVETQYF

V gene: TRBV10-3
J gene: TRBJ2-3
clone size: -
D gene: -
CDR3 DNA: TGTGCCATCGATGGAGGGCCGGGCGCAGATACGCAGTATTTT
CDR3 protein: CAIDGGPGADTQYF

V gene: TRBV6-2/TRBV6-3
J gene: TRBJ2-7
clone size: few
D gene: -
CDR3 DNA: TGTGCCAGCAGAGACAGGGGGGGACTAGCCGCCTACGAGCAGTACTTC
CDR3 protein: CASRDRGGLAAYEQYF

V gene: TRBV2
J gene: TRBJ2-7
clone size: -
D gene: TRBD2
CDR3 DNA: TGTGCCAGCAGCGGTACACCGGGACTAGCCCCCTACGAGCAGTACTTC
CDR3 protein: CASSGTPGLAPYEQYF

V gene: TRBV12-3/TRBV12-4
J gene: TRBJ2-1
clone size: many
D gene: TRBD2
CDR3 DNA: TGTGCCAGCAGTTTACTAGCGGGGTCCTACAATGAGCAGTTCTTC
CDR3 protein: CASSLLAGSYNEQFF

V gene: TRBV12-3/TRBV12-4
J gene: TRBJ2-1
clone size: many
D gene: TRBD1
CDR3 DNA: TGTGCCAGCAAGCCCGGGACAGAGCCCTACAATGAGCAGTTCTTC
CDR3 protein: CASKPGTEPYNEQFF

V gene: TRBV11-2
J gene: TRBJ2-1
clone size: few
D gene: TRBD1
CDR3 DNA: TGTGCCAGCAGCTTAGTCGGGACAGGGGGCAAACAGCAGTTCTTC
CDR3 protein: CASSLVGTGGKQQFF

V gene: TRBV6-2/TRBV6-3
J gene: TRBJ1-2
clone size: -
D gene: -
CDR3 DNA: TGTGCCAGCAGTCGGCTTAACTATGGCTACACCTTC
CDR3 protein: CASSRLNYGYTF

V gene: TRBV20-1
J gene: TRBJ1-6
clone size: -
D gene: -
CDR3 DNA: TGCAGTGCTGCCTACCCACCCGGGACCAATAATTCACCCCTCCACTTT
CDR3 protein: CSAAYPPGTNNSPLHF

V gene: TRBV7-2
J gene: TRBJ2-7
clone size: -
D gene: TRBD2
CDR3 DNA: TGTGCCAGCAGCCGGCCGGGACTAGCGGGAGGGCCGTACGAGCAGTACTTC
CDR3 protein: CASSRPGLAGGPYEQYF

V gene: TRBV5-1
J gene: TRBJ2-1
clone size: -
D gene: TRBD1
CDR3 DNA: TGCGCCAGCAGCTTGGTAGGGACAGGGGTGTACAATGAGCAGTTCTTC
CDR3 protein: CASSLVGTGVYNEQFF

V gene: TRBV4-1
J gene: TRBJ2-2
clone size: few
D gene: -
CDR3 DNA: TGCGCCAGCAGCCAACCAGGAACTACCGGGGAGCTGTTTTTT
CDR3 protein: CASSQPGTTGELFF